This TCR beta chain is drawn from a study of blood T cells in healthy people across ages. The V end lost 1 base, the J end lost 8 bases, and 11 bases lay between the germline ends. The CDR3 totals 13 residues. Germline V lookup: CDR1 DFQATT, CDR2 SNEGSKA (reference sequence). A second PCR, run for roughly 7 to 12 cycles, used a sample-barcoded 5' primer plus a J-beta primer mix. MiXCR was run by TCRdb on the 5' RACE reads, yielding one entry per CDR3 protein. The sample carries under 1,100,000 distinct CDR3 sequences, 25% recorded once. The sample was also reused in another study, on T cells of mothers and their children.

The sequence derives from a girl aged 2 to 10 in good health. The sample comprised blood. V gene TRBV20-1 combines with J gene TRBJ1-4; tentatively, D is TRBD1 (5 bases). CDR3 protein: CSARVYGGEKLFF. The CDR3 nucleotides are TGCAGTGCTAGAGTGTACGGGGGAGAAAAACTGTTTTTT.